What follows is one T cell receptor (beta chain) and its context. These data come from a study of blood T cell repertoires in COVID-19. Study summary: The origin of the acute and convalescent COVID-19 samples was the United States, Italy and Spain. Sources were T cells, B-cell-depleted T cells, or PBMCs; the material itself was cDNA or gDNA.

As processed by the authors: Nucleated cell counts were estimated from reference gene primer amplification. Clones were sequenced by immunoSEQ multiplex PCR, and TCRdb holds only the in-frame ones, with some missing. V and J calls and clone size are given by that table; D and trimming were obtained from the DNA. The sample lists about 150,000 clones; just under 85% were seen once. The CDR3 runs to 13 residues. The germline V gene encodes CDR1 ENHRY and CDR2 SYGVKD. V gave up 4 bases and J gave up 4 bases, with 10 bases separating them. The chain joins TRBV10-3 to TRBJ1-1, with a tentative D call TRBD1 (5 bases). The sample taken for sequencing was peripheral blood. This clonotype originated in a woman aged 60-75 years with acute or convalescent COVID-19. The CDR3 is CAISVDSPTEAFF. In DNA form, the CDR3 reads TGTGCCATCAGTGTTGACAGCCCCACTGAAGCTTTCTTT.